A selection of T cell receptor beta chains follows, all from one sample in a study of T-cell memory formation after mild COVID-19. TCRdb re-analysed the 5' RACE reads in MiXCR, keeping a single row per CDR3 protein. This sample has under 550,000 distinct CDR3 sequences, with approximately 18% found just once. Sequenced: PBMCs or a T cell subset sorted from them (not recorded which). These receptors all come from an adult woman who had mild COVID-19 (a few samples of this study predate the infection). Cell type and time point are not known. The CDR3 runs from the conserved cysteine through the conserved F or W. Fields, in order: clone size, V gene, D gene, J gene, CDR3 protein, CDR3 DNA. The D gene is left open where the match is weak. Size values are once, few and many counts, or a class for expanded clones, and some rows have none.

few,TRBV24-1,.,TRBJ1-2,CATSDSGPTYGYTF,TGTGCCACCAGTGACAGTGGTCCCACTTATGGCTACACCTTC
.,TRBV12-3/TRBV12-4,.,TRBJ2-7,CASSLGRALGEQYF,TGTGCCAGCAGTCTCGGACGGGCCCTAGGAGAGCAGTACTTC
many,TRBV7-7,TRBD2,TRBJ2-1,CASSLAGLADYNEQFF,TGTGCTAGCAGCTTAGCGGGACTAGCGGATTACAATGAGCAGTTCTTC
few,TRBV5-1,.,TRBJ2-6,CASNPLTGSGANVLTF,TGCGCCAGCAACCCCCTCACCGGCTCTGGGGCCAACGTCCTGACTTTC
.,TRBV4-3,.,TRBJ2-7,CASSQEVRGSYEQYF,TGCGCCAGCAGCCAAGAGGTTCGGGGGTCCTACGAGCAGTACTTC
few,TRBV6-5,TRBD1,TRBJ1-1,CASSYTRTGGNTEAFF,TGTGCCAGCAGTTACACCCGGACAGGGGGCAACACTGAAGCTTTCTTT
.,TRBV30,.,TRBJ2-7,CAWAEGPRYEQYF,TGTGCCTGGGCGGAGGGACCGAGATACGAGCAGTACTTC
few,TRBV5-1,TRBD2,TRBJ2-7,CASSLGPGLAGGSYEQYF,TGCGCCAGCAGCTTGGGCCCGGGACTAGCGGGAGGATCCTACGAGCAGTACTTC
few,TRBV5-6,.,TRBJ2-7,CASSLGGASAEQYF,TGTGCCAGCAGCTTGGGTGGGGCGAGCGCCGAGCAGTACTTC
many,TRBV4-3,TRBD2,TRBJ2-1,CASSQESGEGNEQFF,TGCGCCAGCAGCCAAGAGAGCGGGGAGGGGAATGAGCAGTTCTTC
few,TRBV24-1,.,TRBJ1-4,CATGAGGSNEKLFF,TGTGCCACCGGGGCCGGAGGCTCTAATGAAAAACTGTTTTTT